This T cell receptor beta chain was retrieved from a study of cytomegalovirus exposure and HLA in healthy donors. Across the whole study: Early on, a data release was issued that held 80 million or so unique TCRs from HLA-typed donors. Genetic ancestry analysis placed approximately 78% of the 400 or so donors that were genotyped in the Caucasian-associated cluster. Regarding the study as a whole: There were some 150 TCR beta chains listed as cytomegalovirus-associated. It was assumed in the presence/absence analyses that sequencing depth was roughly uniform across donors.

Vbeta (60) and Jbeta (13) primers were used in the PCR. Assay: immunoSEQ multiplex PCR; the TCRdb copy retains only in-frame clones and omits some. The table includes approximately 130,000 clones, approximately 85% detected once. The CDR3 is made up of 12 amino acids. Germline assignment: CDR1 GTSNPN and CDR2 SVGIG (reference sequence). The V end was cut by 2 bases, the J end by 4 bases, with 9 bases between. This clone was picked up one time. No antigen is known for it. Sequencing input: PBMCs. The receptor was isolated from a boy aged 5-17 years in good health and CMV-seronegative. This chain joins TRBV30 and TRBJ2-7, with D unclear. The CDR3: CAWSHSSYEQYF. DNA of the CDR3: TGTGCCTGGAGTCATTCGAGTTACGAGCAGTACTTC.